Listed here are 5 T cell receptor beta chains from one sample, sequenced in a study of blood T cells in healthy people across ages (dated by TCRdb to the mid-2010s). Libraries were prepared through 5' RACE. Sequencing was carried out with an Illumina HiSeq 2500. A second roughly 6 to 11 cycle PCR used a sample-barcoded 5' primer and a J-beta primer mix. TCRdb passed the public sequencing reads through fastp at Q25 and MiXCR, retaining productive beta sequences. Entries that share a CDR3 protein sequence are merged under the most common genes and DNA. The sample includes about 1.4 million distinct CDR3 sequences, with approximately 59% observed a single time. The top ten constitute 5% to 7% of the sample. Sequenced sample: blood. These receptors originate from a man in his late teens or twenties in good health.

This clonotype was observed a handful of times. V usage is TRBV4-2 and J usage is TRBJ1-1; D gene ambiguous. V was trimmed by 0 bases and J by 2 bases, leaving 7 bases between them. Germline CDR1 LGHNA, CDR2 YNFKEQ. The CDR3 length is 14 residues. CDR3 coding DNA: TGTGCCAGCAGCCAAGACCGGAGAAACACTGAAGCTTTCTTT. Translation: CASSQDRRNTEAFF.

The V and J genes are TRBV4-3 and TRBJ2-3; D unresolved. The CDR3 spans 16 residues. Trimming left V 0 bases short and J 7 bases short, with 17 bases between. Germline values: CDR1 LGHNA, CDR2 YSLEER. CDR3 protein: CASSQENSAPAYTQYF. CDR3 coding DNA: TGCGCCAGCAGCCAAGAAAATTCAGCGCCGGCTTATACGCAGTATTTT.

The chain is built from TRBV6-2 or TRBV6-3 and TRBJ2-1; D is unclear. Trimming removed 7 bases from V and 0 bases from J, with 16 bases in between. Germline V gene lookup returns CDR1 MNHEY and CDR2 SVGEGT. The CDR3 is made up of 16 amino acids. CDR3 region: CASNRFRVSSYNEQFF. The CDR3 DNA reads as TGTGCCAGCAACCGCTTTAGGGTTAGCTCCTACAATGAGCAGTTCTTC.

This clonotype came up a few times. This chain connects TRBV6-5 to TRBJ2-4, with 9 bases matching TRBD1. The CDR3 has 18 residues. Germline lookup yields CDR1 MNHEY and CDR2 SVGAGI. The ends lost 4 bases at V and 0 bases at J; junction bases unmatched: 10. DNA of the CDR3: TGTGCCAGCAGTTCTCAAGGACAGGGGAGGCTAGCCAAAAACATTCAGTACTTC. Translating gives CASSSQGQGRLAKNIQYF.

The sample holds a few counts of this clonotype. This chain uses TRBV6-5 with TRBJ1-2; D possibly corresponds to TRBD1 (6 bases). The CDR3 has 12 amino acids. Germline V CDR1 and CDR2: MNHEY, SVGAGI. Trimming stripped 2 bases from V and 8 bases from J, with 9 bases between. The CDR3 loop is CASSYQGSGYTF. The CDR3 region has the DNA TGTGCCAGCAGTTACCAGGGGTCGGGCTACACCTTC.